The subject of this entry is one TCR beta chain. No antigen is known for it. The data belong to a study of identical twins. Study-wide points: Out-of-frame TCR alpha sharing in monozygotic twins exceeded recombination model predictions.

The CDR3 length is 17 residues. Unmatched junction bases numbered 4, after V lost 0 bases and J lost 1 base. Germline V gene lookup returns CDR1 MNHEY and CDR2 SMNVEV (reference sequence). Unique molecular identifiers were in the cDNA, with template-switch universal primer binding. TCRdb ran MiXCR on the 5' RACE reads and lists one entry per CDR3 protein. Among some 1,600,000 distinct CDR3 sequences listed, under 35% were seen once. Each donor (without exception) was a healthy Caucasian. Material: cord blood. The V call is TRBV27, the J call TRBJ2-2; TRBD2 aligns across 8 bases. This TCR was recovered from a newborn girl in good health. CDR3 DNA sequence: TGTGCCAGCAGTTTATCCCTAGCGGGCCGGAACACCGGGGAGCTGTTTTTT. This codes for CASSLSLAGRNTGELFF.